The 8 T cell receptor beta chains below were found in one sample sequenced in a study of identical twins' blood T cells. TCRdb analysed the 5' RACE reads with MiXCR anew, one entry per CDR3 protein. The data contain 300,000 to 450,000 distinct CDR3 sequences, around 30% of them singletons. The material sequenced was PBMCs. Receptor source: a woman aged 18 to 55 in good health.

The sample holds a few counts of this clonotype. This rearrangement joins TRBV5-1 to TRBJ1-1; no reliable D call. This CDR3 spans 14 amino acids. The germline CDR1 and CDR2 sequences are SGHRS and YFSETQ. Deletions cut 5 bases from V and 3 bases from J, with 14 bases between. The CDR3 DNA is TGCGCCAGCAGGTCCCCGGGTTTGGACACTGAAGCTTTCTTT. Protein sequence: CASRSPGLDTEAFF.

V gene TRBV29-1 combines with J gene TRBJ2-2; D is ambiguous. CDR1 and CDR2 from the germline V gene are SQVTM and ANQGSEA. There are 11 residues in the CDR3. Trimming removed 3 bases at V and 6 bases at J, with 5 bases between. Written as DNA, the CDR3 is TGCAGCGTTGAGGGCGCCGGGGAGCTGTTTTTT. This sequence encodes CSVEGAGELFF.

This clonotype came up a few times. It may be a read error: a sequence one base away is much more abundant. The chain couples TRBV12-3 or TRBV12-4 to TRBJ1-2, with unresolved D. This CDR3 has 11 residues. V lost 3 bases to trimming and J lost 4 bases, with 3 bases between them. The CDR3 nucleotides are TGTGCCAGCAGTTTGCGCTATGGCTACACCTTC. It encodes CASSLRYGYTF.

The chain has TRBV7-9 and TRBJ1-1; D uncertain. Trimming removed 1 base at V and 5 bases at J, with 8 bases between. The CDR3 contains 13 residues. Germline V CDR1 and CDR2: SEHNR, FQNEAQ (reference sequence). CDR3 residues: CASSLEWSTEAFF. CDR3 bases: TGTGCCAGCAGCTTAGAGTGGTCGACTGAAGCTTTCTTT. Based on the CDR3 plus reference TRBV7-9 and TRBJ1-1, the full variable domain is DTGVSQNPRHKITKRGQNVTFRCDPISEHNRLYWYRQTLGQGPEFLTYFQNEAQLEKSRLLSDRFSAERPKGSFSTLEIQRTEQGDSAMYLCASSLEWSTEAFFGQGTRLTVV.

The chain is built from TRBV27 and TRBJ1-2; the match to TRBD1 covers 7 bases. Germline CDR1 MNHEY, CDR2 SMNVEV (reference sequence). The CDR3 runs 13 residues. The ends lost 5 bases at V and 6 bases at J; junction bases unmatched: 6. CDR3 sequence (DNA): TGTGCCAGCAGTGAGGACAGGCGCGATGGCTACACCTTC. Translation: CASSEDRRDGYTF.

This clonotype was observed a few times. The chain couples TRBV10-3 to TRBJ2-7; TRBD1 is a possible D gene (5 bases). The germline V gene has CDR1 ENHRY and CDR2 SYGVKD. The V end lost 0 bases, the J end lost 2 bases, and 8 bases lay between the germline ends. The CDR3 is made up of 14 amino acids. CDR3 sequence (DNA): TGTGCCATCAGTGAGTCGAAGGGGACCTACGAGCAGTACTTC. This codes for CAISESKGTYEQYF.

CDR3 loop: CASNCTTEAFF. The CDR3 DNA reads as TGTGCCAGTAATTGTACCACTGAAGCTTTCTTT. The chain carries TRBV19 and TRBJ1-1; D is undetermined. The CDR3 sequence is 11 residues long. Looked up from germline, CDR1 is LNHDA and CDR2 is SQIVND (reference sequence). V was pared by 7 bases and J by 4 bases, with 7 bases between.

This clonotype was seen at least ten times. This chain's CDR3 is CASSSPRGSGNQPQHF. CDR3 nucleotide sequence: TGTGCCAGCAGTTCTCCGAGGGGGTCGGGCAATCAGCCCCAGCATTTT. The chain uses TRBV6-6 and TRBJ1-5; TRBD1 is a possible D gene (6 bases). V was pared by 4 bases and J by 2 bases, with 15 bases between. This CDR3 is built from 16 residues. Germline CDR1 MNHNY, CDR2 SVGAGI (reference sequence).